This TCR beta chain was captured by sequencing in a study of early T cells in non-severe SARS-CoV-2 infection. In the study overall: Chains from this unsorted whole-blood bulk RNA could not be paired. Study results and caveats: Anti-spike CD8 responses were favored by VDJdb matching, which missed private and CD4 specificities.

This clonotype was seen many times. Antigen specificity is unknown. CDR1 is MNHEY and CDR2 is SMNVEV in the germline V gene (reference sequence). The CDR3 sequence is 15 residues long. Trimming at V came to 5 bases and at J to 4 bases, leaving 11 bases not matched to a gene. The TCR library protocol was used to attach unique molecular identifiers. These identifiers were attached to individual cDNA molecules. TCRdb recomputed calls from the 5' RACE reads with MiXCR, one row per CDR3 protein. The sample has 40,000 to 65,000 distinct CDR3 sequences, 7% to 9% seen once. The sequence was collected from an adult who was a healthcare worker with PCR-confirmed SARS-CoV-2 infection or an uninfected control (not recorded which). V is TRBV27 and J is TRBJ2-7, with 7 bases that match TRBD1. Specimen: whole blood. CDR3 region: CASSPLGRGSYEQYF. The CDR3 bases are TGTGCCAGCAGTCCCTTGGGCAGGGGGAGTTACGAGCAGTACTTC.